Presented here are 15 T cell receptor beta chains from one specimen sequenced in a study of cytomegalovirus exposure and HLA in healthy donors. 60 Vbeta and 13 Jbeta primers were used in PCR. Repertoires were generated with immunoSEQ multiplex PCR, while TCRdb's copy carries only in-frame clones and drops some. The data contain around 150,000 clones, about 70% of them seen just once; the ten biggest clones take up approximately 2.5%. Material: PBMCs. Receptors were obtained from a woman aged 40 to 49 in good health and CMV-seronegative.

J is TRBJ2-7 and V is TRBV5-8; the match to TRBD2 covers 10 bases. The CDR3 consists of 15 residues. From germline, CDR1 is SGHTS and CDR2 YDEGEE. V lost 5 bases, J lost 2 bases, and 7 bases stayed unmatched. This CDR3 is CASREGLAFTYEQYF. CDR3 sequence (DNA): TGTGCCAGCAGGGAGGGACTAGCGTTTACCTACGAGCAGTACTTC.

The rearrangement uses TRBV5-1 and TRBJ1-3; possible D gene TRBD1, 6 bases. The CDR3 length is 16 residues. CDR1 and CDR2 (germline): SGHRS, YFSETQ. Trimming stripped 0 bases from V and 0 bases from J, with 10 bases between. For the CDR3, the DNA is TGCGCCAGCAGCTTGGCGGGGGGCTACTCTGGAAACACCATATATTTT. Protein: CASSLAGGYSGNTIYF. The complete variable domain, with remaining parts taken from reference TRBV5-1 and TRBJ1-3, reads KAGVTQTPRYLIKTRGQQVTLSCSPISGHRSVSWYQQTPGQGLQFLFEYFSETQRNKGNFPGRFSGRQFSNSRSEMNVSTLELGDSALYLCASSLAGGYSGNTIYFGEGSWLTVV.

This clone was seen a few times. The chain uses TRBV7-9 and TRBJ2-3; 7 nucleotides align to TRBD1. CDR1 is SEHNR and CDR2 is FQNEAQ in the germline V gene (reference sequence). The CDR3 runs to 16 residues. J lost 2 bases, V lost 6 bases, and 11 bases had no gene match. CDR3 in DNA: TGTGCCAGCAGGACGGACAGGCGAACTACCACAGATACGCAGTATTTT. Translated, it gives CASRTDRRTTTDTQYF.

This chain connects TRBV4-2 to TRBJ1-5; no firm D call. Germline assignment: CDR1 LGHNA and CDR2 YNFKEQ. V was pared by 0 bases and J by 2 bases, with 11 bases between. This CDR3 has 16 amino acids. The CDR3 here is CASSQEMEVRNQPQHF. The DNA of the CDR3 is TGTGCCAGCAGCCAAGAAATGGAGGTGCGCAATCAGCCCCAGCATTTT.

V gene TRBV7-9 combines with J gene TRBJ2-7; maybe TRBD1 (6 bases). Looked up from germline, CDR1 is SEHNR and CDR2 is FQNEAQ (reference sequence). Trimming cost V 8 bases and J 6 bases, with 20 bases left between them. CDR3 length: 14 amino acids. The CDR3 loop reads CASPRPGYRVEQYF. CDR3 sequence (DNA): TGTGCCAGCCCGAGACCAGGCTACAGGGTCGAGCAGTACTTC.

V gene TRBV30 combines with J gene TRBJ2-3; a weak D match, TRBD1 (6 bases). CDR1 and CDR2 (germline): GTSNPN, SVGIG (reference sequence). Trimming pared 4 bases from V and 4 bases from J, leaving 12 bases between. The CDR3 is made up of 13 amino acids. The CDR3 DNA reads TGTGCCTGGAAGACAGGTTGGGCAGATACGCAGTATTTT. This translates into CAWKTGWADTQYF.

The chain recombines TRBV10-2 with TRBJ1-1, with 7 positions matching TRBD1. V dropped 6 bases and J dropped 6; count of bases not matched to a gene: 13. This CDR3 is built from 15 residues. CDR1 and CDR2 (germline): WSHSY, SAAADI. The CDR3 bases are TGCGCCAGCAGAGCCGCACGCCTGACAGGGTCTGAAGCTTTCTTT. Amino acids: CASRAARLTGSEAFF.

This clone has only one observation. V gene TRBV27 combines with J gene TRBJ1-2; D call uncertain. The CDR3 runs 13 residues. The germline V gene has CDR1 MNHEY and CDR2 SMNVEV (reference sequence). V was pared by 5 bases and J by 7 bases, with 14 bases between. CDR3 coding DNA: TGTGCCAGCAGTAGCGGGATGAGGCCTGGCTACACCTTC. Amino acids: CASSSGMRPGYTF.

This clone appeared once. The V gene is TRBV7-2, the J gene TRBJ1-6, with 7 bases identical to TRBD1. The CDR3 has 15 amino acids. Germline CDR1 and CDR2: SGHTA and FQGNSA. V shed 1 base and J 5 bases; nucleotides not matched to a gene: 2. The CDR3 bases are TGTGCCAGCAGCTTAGAGACAGGGCATAATTCACCCCTCCACTTT. Its protein product is CASSLETGHNSPLHF.

The rearrangement links TRBV7-8 to TRBJ1-1, with D unresolved. There are 14 residues in the CDR3. V lost 1 base and J lost 2, with 8 bases in between. Germline lookup yields CDR1 SGHVS and CDR2 FQNEAQ. The CDR3 sequence: CASSLVLRNTEAFF. CDR3 DNA sequence: TGTGCCAGCAGCTTAGTGTTGCGAAACACTGAAGCTTTCTTT.

The V gene is TRBV7-9, the J gene TRBJ2-1; TRBD2 matches 11 bases. The CDR3 is 14 residues long. Germline values: CDR1 SEHNR, CDR2 FQNEAQ (reference sequence). V lost 7 bases, J lost 10 bases, and 9 bases stayed unmatched. In DNA, the CDR3 is TGTGCCAGCACCTTTAGCGGGGGGGCCAGAGAGCAGTTCTTC. Its translation: CASTFSGGAREQFF.

The rearrangement joins TRBV6-1 to TRBJ2-2, with D tentatively TRBD1 (6 bases). The CDR3 loop spans 14 amino acids. V was trimmed by 8 bases and J by 7 bases, leaving 17 bases between them. Germline assignment: CDR1 MNHNS and CDR2 SASEGT. The CDR3 loop reads CASHRDIIGGELFF. The CDR3 DNA reads as TGTGCCAGCCACCGGGACATCATAGGCGGGGAGCTGTTTTTT.

Only a few counts were recorded for this clone. V and J are TRBV6-1 and TRBJ2-7; TRBD2 aligns across 7 bases. The V gene's germline CDR1 is MNHNS and CDR2 SASEGT. The CDR3 is 17 amino acids. Trimming removed 4 bases from V and 2 bases from J; junction bases left unmatched: 14. CDR3 bases: TGTGCCAGCAGTGGCCCCTGGAAACTAGCGTTCCCCTACGAGCAGTACTTC. It translates to CASSGPWKLAFPYEQYF.

V gene TRBV6-6 combines with J gene TRBJ2-3; D not certain. V lost 5 bases and J 0 bases, leaving 6 bases between the germline ends. Per germline, CDR1 MNHNY and CDR2 SVGAGI (reference sequence). The CDR3 sequence is 13 residues long. As DNA, the CDR3 is TGTGCCAGCAGTAGGAGTAGCACAGATACGCAGTATTTT. Its translation is CASSRSSTDTQYF.

The chain employs TRBV27 and TRBJ2-2; 10 positions match TRBD1. CDR3 length: 18 amino acids. Germline V lookup: CDR1 MNHEY, CDR2 SMNVEV (reference sequence). V dropped 2 bases and J dropped 4; count of bases not matched to a gene: 10. The CDR3 sequence: CASSLKAPGQGSTGELFF. CDR3 nucleotide sequence: TGTGCCAGCAGTTTAAAAGCGCCGGGACAGGGGAGCACCGGGGAGCTGTTTTTT.